These T cell receptor beta chains were read from a single sample in a study of blood T cell repertoires in COVID-19. Here immunoSEQ multiplex PCR was the method, and the copy in TCRdb shows in-frame clones only, minus some. Among roughly 240,000 clones, about 88% were seen once, and the ten largest hold approximately 4%. The sample consisted of peripheral blood. The origin of the receptors is a man younger than 30 with active or convalescent COVID-19. Each CDR3 is given with its conserved first and last residue. The order of the fields is clone size, J gene, V gene, D gene, CDR3 DNA, CDR3 protein. D genes are given only for firm matches. Clone size is given for some rows only: seen once, a few or many times, or a class if the clone is expanded.

NA,TRBJ1-2,TRBV29-1,NA,TGCAGCGTTTCCCCCCAAGACAGCTATGGCTACACCTTC,CSVSPQDSYGYTF
NA,TRBJ2-4,TRBV27,TRBD1,TGTGCCAGCAGCAGCCAGGGGGCGAAAAAAAACATTCAGTACTTC,CASSSQGAKKNIQYF
NA,TRBJ2-1,TRBV10-2,NA,TGCGCCATCGCCATCTTAGACGGGAACAATGAGCAGTTCTTC,CAIAILDGNNEQFF
NA,TRBJ1-4,TRBV28,NA,TGTGCCAGCAGCGCAGGGTCGGACGGTGAAAAACTGTTTTTT,CASSAGSDGEKLFF
NA,TRBJ2-4,TRBV2,NA,TGTGCCACCTTATCTAGGGGGGGCCAGTACTTC,CATLSRGGQYF
NA,TRBJ2-1,TRBV7-6,NA,TGTGCCAGCAGCTTAGACGGGGTCAATGAGCAGTTCTTC,CASSLDGVNEQFF
few,TRBJ1-5,TRBV28,TRBD1,TGTGCCATCCCGGGACAGGGCAGAGGACAGCCCCAGCATTTT,CAIPGQGRGQPQHF
few,TRBJ1-2,TRBV12-3/TRBV12-4,TRBD1,TGTGCCAGCAGTCCAGACAGGGGCTATGGCTACACCTTC,CASSPDRGYGYTF
NA,TRBJ2-5,TRBV4-1,NA,TGCGCCAGCAGCCAAGATACTGGGACAACGCAAGAGACCCAGTACTTC,CASSQDTGTTQETQYF
NA,TRBJ2-1,TRBV28,NA,TGTGCCAGCAGTAAGCAGCGGTTCTACAATGAGCAGTTCTTC,CASSKQRFYNEQFF
NA,TRBJ1-1,TRBV19,NA,TGTGCCAGTAGTACGTCCTGGACTGGGGCTGAAGCTTTCTTT,CASSTSWTGAEAFF
NA,TRBJ1-5,TRBV24-1,NA,TGTGCCACCAGTGATTCGGGTCATCGGAGCAATCAGCCCCAGCATTTT,CATSDSGHRSNQPQHF
NA,TRBJ1-3,TRBV28,NA,TGTGCCAGCACCTCGGGGGGGATCGTCTCTGGAAACACCATATATTTT,CASTSGGIVSGNTIYF
few,TRBJ2-5,TRBV7-3,TRBD2,TGTGCCAGCAGCTTAACGCCCGGCGGGGGAGAGACCCAGTACTTC,CASSLTPGGGETQYF
NA,TRBJ2-7,TRBV4-3,TRBD1,TGCGCCAGCAGCCTAACAAACTCCCACAGGGGCCCCTGCGAGCAGTACTTC,CASSLTNSHRGPCEQYF
NA,TRBJ2-7,TRBV21-1,NA,TGTGCCAGCAGCAAACCCGGGACTAGCGGGAGGTTGTACGAGCAGTACTTC,CASSKPGTSGRLYEQYF
few,TRBJ2-5,TRBV29-1,TRBD1,TGCAGCGTAGACAGGGGGCAAAGTGTAGAGACCCAGTACTTC,CSVDRGQSVETQYF
NA,TRBJ1-4,TRBV28,NA,TGTGCCAGCAGTTTCCCGGGAGAACCAACTAATGAAAAACTGTTTTTT,CASSFPGEPTNEKLFF
NA,TRBJ2-5,TRBV3-1/TRBV3-2,TRBD2,TGTGCCAGCAGCGACTGGACTAGCGGGGGAGGAGAGACCCAGTACTTC,CASSDWTSGGGETQYF
NA,TRBJ2-1,TRBV5-1,NA,TGCGCCAGCAGGGATTGGGACACCGTGGGCAATGAGCAGTTCTTC,CASRDWDTVGNEQFF
NA,TRBJ2-3,TRBV19,TRBD1,TGTGCCAGTAGTGGCAGGGGGTCGGCAGATACGCAGTATTTT,CASSGRGSADTQYF
NA,TRBJ2-1,TRBV30,TRBD2,TGTGCCTGGAGAGGGACTAGCGGGAGCAGCTCCTACAATGAGCAGTTCTTC,CAWRGTSGSSSYNEQFF